These T cell receptor beta chains were read from a single sample in a study of PD-L1 blockade in urothelial cancer. Profiling relied on immunoSEQ multiplex PCR, and the TCRdb table lists in-frame clones only, not all of them. The table includes around 45,000 clones, about 88% detected once. This specimen was PBMCs, taken around atezolizumab (anti-PD-L1) treatment. These receptors were taken from a woman aged 60-75 years with urothelial cancer. Both conserved end residues are trimmed from each CDR3.

TRBV2	TRBJ2-5	ASSGRAQETQY
TRBV5-1	TRBJ1-5	ASSYGTGNQPQH
TRBV7-8	TRBJ2-5	ASSRGDRGETQY
TRBV5-1	TRBJ2-7	ASSSPTSGRASSEQY
TRBV19	TRBJ2-5	ASSGEAGGLGETQY
TRBV23-1	TRBJ2-4	ASSQSGQGRNIQY
TRBV18	TRBJ2-5	ASSHTSGQETQY
TRBV11-1	TRBJ1-6	ASSLGPTYNSPLH
TRBV5-4	TRBJ2-1	ASSVGLRDEQF
TRBV9	TRBJ2-3	ASSVDERADTQY
TRBV28	TRBJ1-3	ASTWTGGRNTIY
TRBV5-1	TRBJ2-7	ASSPFGTEPREQY
TRBV27	TRBJ2-3	ASSSTYHRFLDTQY
TRBV5-4	TRBJ2-7	ASSLQGIYEQY
TRBV28	TRBJ1-2	ASSTPADNYGYT
TRBV4-3	TRBJ2-7	ASSQGTGNYEQY
TRBV25-1	TRBJ1-2	ASSEASRYT
TRBV28	TRBJ2-7	ASSSNLAGLYEQY
TRBV19	TRBJ2-5	ASSWFGEMRTQY
TRBV6-1	TRBJ2-1	ASSEVSGASYNEQF
TRBV9	TRBJ2-7	ASSAPRGSGTYEQY
TRBV6-1	TRBJ1-5	ASMVGAGGNQPQH
TRBV11-3	TRBJ2-7	ASSFRTDYEQY
TRBV7-6	TRBJ1-1	ASSLATGSGTEAF
TRBV5-5	TRBJ1-2	ASSGRQGSYGYT
TRBV6-5	TRBJ1-2	ASSYQGGSDGYT
TRBV5-4	TRBJ2-2	ASSTISTRHTGELF
TRBV13	TRBJ2-5	ASSPRTGRQRETQY
TRBV19	TRBJ1-2	ASRFNGIHYGYT
TRBV6-5	TRBJ2-1	ASSELGQIDNEQF
TRBV5-1	TRBJ2-5	ASSDASGSLETQY
TRBV6-5	TRBJ1-2	ASSYTGVYGYT
TRBV19	TRBJ2-7	ASSLYGTGLYEQY
TRBV7-2	TRBJ1-2	ASSSRGGLYYGYT
TRBV2	TRBJ2-1	ASSDSYNEQF
TRBV11-2	TRBJ2-7	ASSSRRGGGSYEQY
TRBV19	TRBJ1-2	ASSIGTGPYGYT
TRBV7-9	TRBJ2-2	ASRGGGLNTGELF
TRBV7-8	TRBJ1-2	ASSKGQGDNYGYT
TRBV6-5	TRBJ2-7	ASIDRTTYEQY
TRBV11-3	TRBJ2-3	ASSLQGTDTQY
TRBV18	TRBJ1-1	ASSPRQGDTEAF
TRBV5-8	TRBJ2-2	ASSLVAGARTGELF
TRBV4-1	TRBJ1-2	ASSQQGTTNYGYT
TRBV7-6	TRBJ2-1	ASSLARGSYNEQF